The clone carrying this T cell receptor beta chain ranks as medium-sized. Its antigen is still unknown. The data derive from a study of metastatic and nonmetastatic thyroid tumors. CDR1 MRHNA and CDR2 SNTAGT come from the germline V gene. J was trimmed by 8 bases and V by 5 bases; bases with no gene match: 6. CDR3 length equals 15 residues. In the authors' workflow: CDR3 was compared across clinicopathological groups, and the resulting differences were used to build a distant-metastasis classifier for papillary thyroid cancer. Through MiXCR, TCRdb re-clonotyped the PCR reads. The V and J calls here are based on TCRdb, not the publication. The table shows around 26,000 clones, with around 21% occurring only once. Thyroid surgery had not been preceded by any treatment in any patient. Findings and limits, study-wide: Significantly greater TCR beta diversity was reportedly found in malignant thyroid tumors than in benign nodules (in blood and tumor).

The receptor was isolated from a female donor with papillary thyroid cancer or a benign thyroid nodule (not recorded which). Some clones in this sample may be carry-over from other donors' samples. The J gene is TRBJ2-1, the V gene TRBV6-4; TRBD2 matches at 13 bases. Sequenced input: blood. Here the CDR3 DNA reads TGTGCCAGCAGTAAACTAGCGGGGGGGCCCGATGAGCAGTTCTTC. This gives the protein CASSKLAGGPDEQFF.